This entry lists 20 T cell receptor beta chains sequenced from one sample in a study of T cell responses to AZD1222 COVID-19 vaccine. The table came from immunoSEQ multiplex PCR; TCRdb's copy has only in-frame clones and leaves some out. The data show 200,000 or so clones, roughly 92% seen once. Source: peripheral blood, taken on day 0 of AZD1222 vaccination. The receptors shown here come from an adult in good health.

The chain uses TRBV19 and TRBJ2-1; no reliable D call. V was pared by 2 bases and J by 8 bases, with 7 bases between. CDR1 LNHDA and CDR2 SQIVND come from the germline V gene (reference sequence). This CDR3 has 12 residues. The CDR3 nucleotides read TGTGCCAGTAGTATAAGACCATATGAGCAGTTCTTC. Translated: CASSIRPYEQFF.

As DNA, the CDR3 is TGTGCCAGTAGCCCAGGGGTTTCGGGAAACACCATATATTTT. Residues: CASSPGVSGNTIYF. This chain uses TRBV19 with TRBJ1-3; D might be TRBD1 (6 bases). Germline CDR1 and CDR2: LNHDA and SQIVND (reference sequence). Trimming pared 6 bases from V and 4 bases from J, leaving 13 bases between. This CDR3 is 14 amino acids long.

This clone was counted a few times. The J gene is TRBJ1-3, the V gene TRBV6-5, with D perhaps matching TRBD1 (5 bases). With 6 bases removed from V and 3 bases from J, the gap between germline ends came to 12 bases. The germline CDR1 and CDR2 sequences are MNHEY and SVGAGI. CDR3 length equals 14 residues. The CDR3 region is CASRSPGLGNTIYF. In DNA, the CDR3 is TGTGCCAGCAGATCACCGGGACTTGGAAACACCATATATTTT.

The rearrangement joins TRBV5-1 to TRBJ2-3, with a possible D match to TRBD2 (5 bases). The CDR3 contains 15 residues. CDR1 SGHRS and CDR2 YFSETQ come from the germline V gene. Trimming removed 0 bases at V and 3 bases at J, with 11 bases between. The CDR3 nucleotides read TGCGCCAGCAGCTTGGGGGAGTTGGGTACAGATACGCAGTATTTT. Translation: CASSLGELGTDTQYF. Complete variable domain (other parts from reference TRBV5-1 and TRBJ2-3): KAGVTQTPRYLIKTRGQQVTLSCSPISGHRSVSWYQQTPGQGLQFLFEYFSETQRNKGNFPGRFSGRQFSNSRSEMNVSTLELGDSALYLCASSLGELGTDTQYFGPGTRLTVL.

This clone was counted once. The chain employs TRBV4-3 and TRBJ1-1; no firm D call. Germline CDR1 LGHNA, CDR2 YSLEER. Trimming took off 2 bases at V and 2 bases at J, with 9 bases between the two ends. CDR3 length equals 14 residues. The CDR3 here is CASSQQWENTEAFF. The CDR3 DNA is TGCGCCAGCAGCCAACAGTGGGAAAACACTGAAGCTTTCTTT.

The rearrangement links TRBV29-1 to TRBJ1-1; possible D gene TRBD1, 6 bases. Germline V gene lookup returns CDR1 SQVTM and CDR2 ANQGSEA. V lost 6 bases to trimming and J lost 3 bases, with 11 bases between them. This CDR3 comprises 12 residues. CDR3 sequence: CSVGQFDTEAFF. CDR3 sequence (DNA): TGCAGCGTAGGACAGTTCGACACTGAAGCTTTCTTT.

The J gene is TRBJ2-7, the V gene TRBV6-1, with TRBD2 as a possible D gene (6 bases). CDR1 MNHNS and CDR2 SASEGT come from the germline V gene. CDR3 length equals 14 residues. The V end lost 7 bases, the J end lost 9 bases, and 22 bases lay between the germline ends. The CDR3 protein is CASNPHGRAGWQYV. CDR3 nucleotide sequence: TGTGCCAGCAATCCCCACGGCCGGGCGGGGTGGCAGTACGTC.

The CDR3 protein is CASSPPLGGGVSTDTQYF. The CDR3 region has the DNA TGTGCCAGCAGCCCCCCGTTGGGCGGGGGCGTAAGCACAGATACGCAGTATTTT. V usage is TRBV9 and J usage is TRBJ2-3, with D perhaps matching TRBD2 (7 bases). The ends were cut back, 4 bases at V and 0 bases at J, with 21 bases in the middle. The germline V gene has CDR1 SGDLS and CDR2 YYNGEE. This CDR3 region has 18 residues.

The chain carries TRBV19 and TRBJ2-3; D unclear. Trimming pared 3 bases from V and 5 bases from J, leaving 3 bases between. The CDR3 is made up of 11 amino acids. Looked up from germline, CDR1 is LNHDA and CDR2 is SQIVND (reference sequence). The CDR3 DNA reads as TGTGCCAGTAGTATGGGAGATACGCAGTATTTT. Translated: CASSMGDTQYF. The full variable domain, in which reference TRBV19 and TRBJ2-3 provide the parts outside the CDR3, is DGGITQSPKYLFRKEGQNVTLSCEQNLNHDAMYWYRQDPGQGLRLIYYSQIVNDFQKGDIAEGYSVSREKKESFPLTVTSAQKNPTAFYLCASSMGDTQYFGPGTRLTVL.

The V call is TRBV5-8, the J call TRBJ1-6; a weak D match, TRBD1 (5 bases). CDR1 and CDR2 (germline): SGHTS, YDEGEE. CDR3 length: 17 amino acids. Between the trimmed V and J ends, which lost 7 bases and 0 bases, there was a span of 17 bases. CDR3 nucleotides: TGTGCCAGCTCTGGGGGTTGGAGGAGCTCCTATAATTCACCCCTCCACTTT. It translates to CASSGGWRSSYNSPLHF.

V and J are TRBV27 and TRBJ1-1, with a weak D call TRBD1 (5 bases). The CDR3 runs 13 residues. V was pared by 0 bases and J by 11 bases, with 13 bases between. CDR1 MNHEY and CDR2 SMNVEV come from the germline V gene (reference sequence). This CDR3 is CASSLSGVVRAFF. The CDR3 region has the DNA TGTGCCAGCAGTTTATCGGGGGTAGTACGGGCTTTCTTT.

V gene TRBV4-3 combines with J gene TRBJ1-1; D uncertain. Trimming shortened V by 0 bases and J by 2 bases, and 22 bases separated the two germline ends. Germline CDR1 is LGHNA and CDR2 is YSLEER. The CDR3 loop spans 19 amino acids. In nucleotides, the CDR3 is TGCGCCAGCAGCCAAGATATTACGTCAGCAAAAGGGTTAAACACTGAAGCTTTCTTT. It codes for CASSQDITSAKGLNTEAFF.

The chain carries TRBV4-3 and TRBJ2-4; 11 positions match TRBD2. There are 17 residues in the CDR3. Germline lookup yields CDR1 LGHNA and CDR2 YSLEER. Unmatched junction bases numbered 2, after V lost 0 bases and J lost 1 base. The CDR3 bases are TGCGCCAGCAGCCAAGACACTAGCGGGGGTGCCAAAAACATTCAGTACTTC. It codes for CASSQDTSGGAKNIQYF.

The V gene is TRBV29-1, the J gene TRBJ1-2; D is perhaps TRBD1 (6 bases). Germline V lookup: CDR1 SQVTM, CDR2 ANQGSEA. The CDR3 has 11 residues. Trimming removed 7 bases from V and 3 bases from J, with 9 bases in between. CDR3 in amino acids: CSDREDYGYTF. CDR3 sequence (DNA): TGCAGCGACAGGGAGGACTATGGCTACACCTTC.

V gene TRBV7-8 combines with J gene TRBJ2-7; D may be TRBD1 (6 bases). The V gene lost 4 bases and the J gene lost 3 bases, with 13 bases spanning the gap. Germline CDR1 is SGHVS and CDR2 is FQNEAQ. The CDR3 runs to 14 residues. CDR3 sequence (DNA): TGTGCCAGCAGCTCCCGGGACACCGACTACGAGCAGTACGTC. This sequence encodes CASSSRDTDYEQYV.

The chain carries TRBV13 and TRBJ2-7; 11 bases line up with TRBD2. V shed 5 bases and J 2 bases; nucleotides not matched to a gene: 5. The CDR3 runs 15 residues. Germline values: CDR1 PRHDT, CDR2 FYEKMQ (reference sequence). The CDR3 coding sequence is TGTGCCAGCAGCCAGGGACTAGCGGCGACCTACGAGCAGTACTTC. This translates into CASSQGLAATYEQYF. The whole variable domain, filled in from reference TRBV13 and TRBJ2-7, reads AAGVIQSPRHLIKEKRETATLKCYPIPRHDTVYWYQQGPGQDPQFLISFYEKMQSDKGSIPDRFSAQQFSDYHSELNMSSLELGDSALYFCASSQGLAATYEQYFGPGTRLTVT.

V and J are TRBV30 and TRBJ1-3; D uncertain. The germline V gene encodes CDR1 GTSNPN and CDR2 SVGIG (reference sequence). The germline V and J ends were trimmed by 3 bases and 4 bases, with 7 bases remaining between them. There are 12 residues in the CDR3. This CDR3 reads CAWRYSGNTIYF. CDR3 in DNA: TGTGCCTGGAGGTATTCCGGAAACACCATATATTTT. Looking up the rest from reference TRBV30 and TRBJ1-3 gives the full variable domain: SQTIHQWPATLVQPVGSPLSLECTVEGTSNPNLYWYRQAAGRGLQLLFYSVGIGQISSEVPQNLSASRPQDRQFILSSKKLLLSDSGFYLCAWRYSGNTIYFGEGSWLTVV.

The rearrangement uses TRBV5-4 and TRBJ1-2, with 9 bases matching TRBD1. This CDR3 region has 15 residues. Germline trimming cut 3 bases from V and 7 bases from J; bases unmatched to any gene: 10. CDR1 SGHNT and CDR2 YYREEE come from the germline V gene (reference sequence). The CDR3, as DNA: TGTGCCAGCAGCTGGGGACAGGGCGATTTCGGTGGCTACACCTTC. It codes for CASSWGQGDFGGYTF.

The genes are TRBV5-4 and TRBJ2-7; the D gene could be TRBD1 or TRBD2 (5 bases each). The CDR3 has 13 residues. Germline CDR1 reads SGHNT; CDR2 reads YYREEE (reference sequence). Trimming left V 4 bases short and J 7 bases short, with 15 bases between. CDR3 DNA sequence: TGTGCCAGCAGCAGGGACCCCCGTGAGGAGCAGTACGTC. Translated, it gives CASSRDPREEQYV.

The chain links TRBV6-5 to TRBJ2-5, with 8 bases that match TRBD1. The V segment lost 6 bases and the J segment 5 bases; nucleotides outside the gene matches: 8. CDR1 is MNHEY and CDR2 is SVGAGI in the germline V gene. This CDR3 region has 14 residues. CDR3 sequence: CASRTQGAGETQYF. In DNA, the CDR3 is TGTGCCAGCAGAACTCAGGGGGCGGGGGAGACCCAGTACTTC.